The source of this T cell receptor beta chain is a study of T-cell reconstitution after alpha-beta-depleted transplantation in children. General study findings and limits: T-cell counts and diversity at one year following transplant were attributed mainly to newly produced T cells. Diversity of TCRbeta at day 60 was high in some patients, arising from surviving recipient T cells and thymic progenitors. Approximately two months post-transplant, alpha-beta T cells reportedly originated from several hundred expanded graft clones.

Germline assignment: CDR1 SGHRS and CDR2 YFSETQ. The V gene end was trimmed by 0 bases and the J gene end by 10 bases; junction bases not matched to a gene: 5. This CDR3 has 14 residues. During its preparation, the TCRbeta library received unique molecular identifiers. TCRdb called the PCR reads again in MiXCR, with one record for every CDR3 protein. The sample includes about 350,000 distinct CDR3 sequences, roughly 17% seen only once; the top ten take around 38%. Points on this clonotype: The antigen is undetermined.

The material sequenced was PBMCs, mostly from graft donor cells, taken 360 days after TCRalphabeta/CD19-depleted stem cell transplant. The clonotype comes from a male patient between 2 and 10 years old who had a stem cell transplant for acute lymphoblastic leukemia, so the T cells may come from the graft donor. The chain uses TRBV5-1 and TRBJ2-1; TRBD2 aligns across 9 bases. DNA for the CDR3: TGCGCCAGCAGCTTGGGGACTAGCGCATTGGAGCAGTTCTTC. This gives the protein CASSLGTSALEQFF.